A selection of T cell receptor beta chains follows, all from one sample in a study of T cell repertoires in cytomegalovirus infection. One entry per CDR3 protein, called by TCRdb with MiXCR from the reads. The table lists roughly 920,000 distinct CDR3 sequences, under 40% of them singletons, with roughly 12% in the top ten. The antigens for these receptors are not known. Sequencing was performed on cultured CD8+ T cells from PBMCs, taken from culture after CMV antigen stimulation. Source of these receptors: a human donor in good health (CMV status not recorded). Some clones in this sample may be carry-over from other donors' samples. The CDR3 runs from the conserved cysteine through the conserved F or W. The order of the fields is J gene, clone size, V gene, D gene, CDR3 protein, CDR3 DNA. A D gene is named only where the DNA matches it firmly. Clone sizes are given selectively: once, few, many, or a class where the clone is expanded.

TRBJ2-5	few	TRBV4-3	NA	CASSQVLGAGETQYF	TGCGCCAGCAGCCAAGTGCTTGGCGCCGGGGAGACCCAGTACTTC
TRBJ2-5	many	TRBV4-1	NA	CASSQDQGRGTQYF	TGCGCCAGCAGCCAAGATCAGGGGAGGGGGACCCAGTACTTC
TRBJ2-2	many	TRBV7-8	NA	CAYPNPGTENTGELFF	TGTGCCTATCCCAACCCCGGGACGGAAAACACCGGGGAGCTGTTTTTT
TRBJ2-1	few	TRBV12-3/TRBV12-4	TRBD2	CASGGGASYNEQFF	TGTGCCAGCGGGGGGGGTGCTTCCTACAATGAGCAGTTCTTC
TRBJ1-1	NA	TRBV6-1	NA	CASSEVGGSTEAFF	TGTGCCAGCAGTGAAGTAGGAGGGAGCACTGAAGCTTTCTTT
TRBJ1-6	many	TRBV6-1	NA	CASYRSSYNSPLHF	TGTGCCAGTTACAGGTCCTCCTATAATTCACCCCTCCACTTT
TRBJ2-7	few	TRBV18	NA	CASSPGANYEQYF	TGTGCCAGCTCCCCCGGGGCGAACTACGAGCAGTACTTC
TRBJ2-5	few	TRBV7-8	TRBD2	CASSLASPETSGGARGGPETQYF	TGTGCCAGCAGCTTAGCTTCCCCCGAAACTAGCGGGGGGGCCAGAGGGGGTCCAGAGACCCAGTACTTC
TRBJ2-1	few	TRBV6-2/TRBV6-3	TRBD2	CASSYSTSGPYNEQFF	TGTGCCAGCAGTTACTCGACTAGCGGCCCCTACAATGAGCAGTTCTTC
TRBJ1-5	few	TRBV6-1	NA	CASRGGRSSNQPQHF	TGTGCCAGCAGGGGGGGACGGTCTAGCAATCAGCCCCAGCATTTT
TRBJ2-7	NA	TRBV6-1	TRBD1	CASSEASGTGAYEQYF	TGTGCCAGCAGTGAAGCCTCCGGGACAGGGGCCTACGAGCAGTACTTC